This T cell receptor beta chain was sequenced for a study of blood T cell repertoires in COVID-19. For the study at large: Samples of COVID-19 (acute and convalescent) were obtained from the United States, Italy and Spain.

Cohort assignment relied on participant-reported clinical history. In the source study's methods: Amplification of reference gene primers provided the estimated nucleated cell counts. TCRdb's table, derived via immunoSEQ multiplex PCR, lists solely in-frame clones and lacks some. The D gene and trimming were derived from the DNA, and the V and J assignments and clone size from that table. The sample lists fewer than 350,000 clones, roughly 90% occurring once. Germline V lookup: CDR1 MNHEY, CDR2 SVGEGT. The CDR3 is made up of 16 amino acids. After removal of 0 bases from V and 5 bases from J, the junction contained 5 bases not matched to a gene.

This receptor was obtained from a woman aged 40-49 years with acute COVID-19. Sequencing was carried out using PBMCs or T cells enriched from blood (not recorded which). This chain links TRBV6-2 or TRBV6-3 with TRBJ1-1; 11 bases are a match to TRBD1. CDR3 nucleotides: TGTGCCAGCAGTTACTCGAAGGGACAGGGGGGTACTGAAGCTTTCTTT. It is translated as CASSYSKGQGGTEAFF.